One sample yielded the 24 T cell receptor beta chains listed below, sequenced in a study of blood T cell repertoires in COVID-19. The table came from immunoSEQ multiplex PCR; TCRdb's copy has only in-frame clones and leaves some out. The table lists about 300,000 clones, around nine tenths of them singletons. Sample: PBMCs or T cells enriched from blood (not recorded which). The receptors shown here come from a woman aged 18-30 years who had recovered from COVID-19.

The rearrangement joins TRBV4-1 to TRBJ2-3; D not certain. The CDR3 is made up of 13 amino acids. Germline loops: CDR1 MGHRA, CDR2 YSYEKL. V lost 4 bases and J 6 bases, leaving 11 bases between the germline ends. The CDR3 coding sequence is TGCGCCAGCAGCCCTTCTCCTGTGGATACGCAGTATTTT. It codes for CASSPSPVDTQYF.

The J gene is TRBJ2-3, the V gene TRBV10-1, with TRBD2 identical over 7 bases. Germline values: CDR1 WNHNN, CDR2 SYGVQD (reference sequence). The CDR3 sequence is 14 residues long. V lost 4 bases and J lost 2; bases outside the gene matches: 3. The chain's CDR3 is CASSGTSLTDTQYF. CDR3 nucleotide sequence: TGCGCCAGCAGTGGGACTAGTCTCACAGATACGCAGTATTTT.

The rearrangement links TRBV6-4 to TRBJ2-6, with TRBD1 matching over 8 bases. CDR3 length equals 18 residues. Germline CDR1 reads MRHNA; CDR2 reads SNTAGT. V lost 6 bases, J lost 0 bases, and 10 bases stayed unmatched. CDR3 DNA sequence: TGTGCCAGCAGGGGCCGGGACAGGTTACCCTCTGGGGCCAACGTCCTGACTTTC. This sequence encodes CASRGRDRLPSGANVLTF.

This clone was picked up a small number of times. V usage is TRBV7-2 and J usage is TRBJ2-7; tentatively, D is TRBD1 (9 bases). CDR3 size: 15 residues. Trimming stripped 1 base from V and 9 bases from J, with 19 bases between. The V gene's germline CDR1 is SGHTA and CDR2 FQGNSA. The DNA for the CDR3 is TGTGCCAGCAGCTTAGAGGGGACAGGGACTAGTCGGCAGTACTTC. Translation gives CASSLEGTGTSRQYF.

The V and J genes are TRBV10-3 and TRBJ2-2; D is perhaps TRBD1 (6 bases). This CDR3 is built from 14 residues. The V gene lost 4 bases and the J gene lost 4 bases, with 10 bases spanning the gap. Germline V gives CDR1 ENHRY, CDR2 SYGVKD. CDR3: CAISGGHLTGELFF. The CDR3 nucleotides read TGTGCCATCAGTGGGGGACACCTCACCGGGGAGCTGTTTTTT.

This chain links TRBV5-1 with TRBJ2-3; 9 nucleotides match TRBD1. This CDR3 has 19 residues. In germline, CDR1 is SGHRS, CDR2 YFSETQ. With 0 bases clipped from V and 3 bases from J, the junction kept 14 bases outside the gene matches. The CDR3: CASSLANPGTGRPTDTQYF. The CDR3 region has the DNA TGCGCCAGCAGCTTGGCCAATCCCGGGACAGGGAGGCCAACAGATACGCAGTATTTT. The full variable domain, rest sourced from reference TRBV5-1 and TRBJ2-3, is KAGVTQTPRYLIKTRGQQVTLSCSPISGHRSVSWYQQTPGQGLQFLFEYFSETQRNKGNFPGRFSGRQFSNSRSEMNVSTLELGDSALYLCASSLANPGTGRPTDTQYFGPGTRLTVL.

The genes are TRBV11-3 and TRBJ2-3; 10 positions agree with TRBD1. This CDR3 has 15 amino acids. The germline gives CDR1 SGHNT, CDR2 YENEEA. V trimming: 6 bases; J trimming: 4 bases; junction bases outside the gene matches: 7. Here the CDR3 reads CASSPGTGVADTQYF. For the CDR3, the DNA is TGTGCCAGCAGTCCCGGGACAGGGGTCGCAGATACGCAGTATTTT. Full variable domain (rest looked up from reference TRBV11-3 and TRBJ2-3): EAGVVQSPRYKIIEKKQPVAFWCNPISGHNTLYWYLQNLGQGPELLIRYENEEAVDDSQLPKDRFSAERLKGVDSTLKIQPAELGDSAVYLCASSPGTGVADTQYFGPGTRLTVL.

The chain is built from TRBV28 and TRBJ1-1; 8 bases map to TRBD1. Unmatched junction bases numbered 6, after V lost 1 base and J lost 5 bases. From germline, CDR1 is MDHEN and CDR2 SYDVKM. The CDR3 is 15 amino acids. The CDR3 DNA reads TGTGCCAGCAGTTTATTGCAGGGGGCGAGGACTGAAGCTTTCTTT. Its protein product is CASSLLQGARTEAFF. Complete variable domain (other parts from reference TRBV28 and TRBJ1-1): DVKVTQSSRYLVKRTGEKVFLECVQDMDHENMFWYRQDPGLGLRLIYFSYDVKMKEKGDIPEGYSVSREKKERFSLILESASTNQTSMYLCASSLLQGARTEAFFGQGTRLTVV.

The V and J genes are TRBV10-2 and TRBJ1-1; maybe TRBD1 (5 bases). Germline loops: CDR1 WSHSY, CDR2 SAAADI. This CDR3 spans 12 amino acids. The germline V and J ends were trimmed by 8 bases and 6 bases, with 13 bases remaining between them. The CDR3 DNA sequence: TGCGCCAGCTCTCGGGGGTTGGCTGAAGCTTTCTTT. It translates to CASSRGLAEAFF.

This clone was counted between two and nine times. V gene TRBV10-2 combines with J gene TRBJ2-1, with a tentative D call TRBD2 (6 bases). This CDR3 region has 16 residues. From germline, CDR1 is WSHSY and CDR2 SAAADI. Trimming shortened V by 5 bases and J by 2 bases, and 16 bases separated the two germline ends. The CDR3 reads CASSHGNSGPYNEQFF. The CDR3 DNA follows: TGCGCCAGCAGTCATGGAAATAGCGGACCCTACAATGAGCAGTTCTTC.

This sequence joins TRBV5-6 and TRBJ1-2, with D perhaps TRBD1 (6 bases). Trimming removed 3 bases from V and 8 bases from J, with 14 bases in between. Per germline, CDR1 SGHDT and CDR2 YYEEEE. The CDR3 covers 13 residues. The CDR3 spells CASSSYRARGYTF. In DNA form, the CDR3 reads TGTGCCAGCAGCTCCTACAGGGCGCGCGGCTACACCTTC.

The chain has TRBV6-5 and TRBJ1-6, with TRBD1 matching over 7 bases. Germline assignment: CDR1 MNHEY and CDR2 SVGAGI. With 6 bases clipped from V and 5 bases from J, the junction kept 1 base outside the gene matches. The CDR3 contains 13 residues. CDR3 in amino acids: CASRGQNNSPLHF. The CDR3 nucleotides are TGTGCCAGCAGGGGACAGAATAATTCACCCCTCCACTTT.

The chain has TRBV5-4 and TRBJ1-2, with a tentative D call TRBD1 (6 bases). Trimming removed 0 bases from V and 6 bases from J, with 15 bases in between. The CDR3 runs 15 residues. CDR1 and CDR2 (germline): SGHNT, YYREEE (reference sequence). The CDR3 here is CASSLVTGGFDGYTF. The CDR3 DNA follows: TGTGCCAGCAGCTTGGTGACAGGCGGCTTTGATGGCTACACCTTC.

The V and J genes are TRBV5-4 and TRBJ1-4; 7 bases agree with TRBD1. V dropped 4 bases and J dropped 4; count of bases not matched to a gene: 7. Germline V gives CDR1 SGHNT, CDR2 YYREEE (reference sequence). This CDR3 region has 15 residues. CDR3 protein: CASSPGQLNNEKLFF. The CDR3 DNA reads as TGTGCCAGCAGCCCGGGACAGCTTAATAATGAAAAACTGTTTTTT.

This chain's CDR3 is CASELSDTQYF. The CDR3 bases are TGCGCCAGCGAGCTATCAGATACGCAGTATTTT. The chain has TRBV5-1 and TRBJ2-3; D is ambiguous. In germline, CDR1 is SGHRS, CDR2 YFSETQ. Trimming left V 7 bases short and J 4 bases short, with 7 bases between. This CDR3 spans 11 amino acids.

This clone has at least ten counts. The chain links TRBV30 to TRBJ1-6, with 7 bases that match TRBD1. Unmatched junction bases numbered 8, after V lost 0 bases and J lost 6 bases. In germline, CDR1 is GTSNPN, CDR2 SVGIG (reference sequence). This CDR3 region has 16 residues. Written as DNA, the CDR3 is TGTGCCTGGAGTGTCCCGTCCGCAGGGGGTAATTCACCCCTCCACTTT. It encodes CAWSVPSAGGNSPLHF.

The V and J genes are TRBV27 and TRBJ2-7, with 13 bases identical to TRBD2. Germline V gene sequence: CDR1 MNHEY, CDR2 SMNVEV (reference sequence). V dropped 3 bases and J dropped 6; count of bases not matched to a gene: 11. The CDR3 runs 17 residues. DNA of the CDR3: TGTGCCAGCAGTTTCTCCTTTCGGACTAGCGGGAGCGGCGAGCAGTACTTC. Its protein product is CASSFSFRTSGSGEQYF.

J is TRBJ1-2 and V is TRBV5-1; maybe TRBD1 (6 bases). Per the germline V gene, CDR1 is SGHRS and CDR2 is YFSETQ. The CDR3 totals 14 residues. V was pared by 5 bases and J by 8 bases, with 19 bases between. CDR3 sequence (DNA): TGCGCCAGCAGTAACGGGGACAAGACGGAAGGCTACACCTTC. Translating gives CASSNGDKTEGYTF.

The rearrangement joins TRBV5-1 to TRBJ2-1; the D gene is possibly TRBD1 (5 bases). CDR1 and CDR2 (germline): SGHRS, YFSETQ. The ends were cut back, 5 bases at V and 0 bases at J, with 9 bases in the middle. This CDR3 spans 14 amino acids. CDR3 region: CASRTEVSYNEQFF. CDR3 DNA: TGCGCCAGCAGGACAGAAGTCTCCTACAATGAGCAGTTCTTC.

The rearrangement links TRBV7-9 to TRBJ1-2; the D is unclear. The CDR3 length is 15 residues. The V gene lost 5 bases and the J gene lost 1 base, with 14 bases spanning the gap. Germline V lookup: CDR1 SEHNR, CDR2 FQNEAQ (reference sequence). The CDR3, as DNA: TGTGCCAGCAGCCTTCCGAGGGAAAATAACTATGGCTACACCTTC. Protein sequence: CASSLPRENNYGYTF.

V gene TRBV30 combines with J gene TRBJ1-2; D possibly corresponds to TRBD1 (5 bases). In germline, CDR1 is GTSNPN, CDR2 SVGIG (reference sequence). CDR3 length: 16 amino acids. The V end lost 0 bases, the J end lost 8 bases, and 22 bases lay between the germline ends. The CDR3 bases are TGTGCCTGGAGTGTAGATCCCGGTTTGACCGGGGGAGGCTACACCTTC. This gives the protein CAWSVDPGLTGGGYTF.

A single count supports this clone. CDR3 nucleotides: TGTGCCAGCAACCCTACGCAGGCAAATAATGAAAAACTGTTTTTT. It encodes CASNPTQANNEKLFF. The rearrangement links TRBV28 to TRBJ1-4; no clear D. Trimming took 7 bases from V and 4 from J, leaving 16 bases between them. Looked up from germline, CDR1 is MDHEN and CDR2 is SYDVKM. The CDR3 loop spans 15 amino acids. Full variable domain (rest looked up from reference TRBV28 and TRBJ1-4): DVKVTQSSRYLVKRTGEKVFLECVQDMDHENMFWYRQDPGLGLRLIYFSYDVKMKEKGDIPEGYSVSREKKERFSLILESASTNQTSMYLCASNPTQANNEKLFFGSGTQLSVL.

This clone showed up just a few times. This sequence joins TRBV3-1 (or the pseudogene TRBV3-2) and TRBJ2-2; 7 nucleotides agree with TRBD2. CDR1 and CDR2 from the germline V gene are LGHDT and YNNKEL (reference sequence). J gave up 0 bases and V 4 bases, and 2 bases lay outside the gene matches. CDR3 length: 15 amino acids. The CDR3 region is CASSLGLANTGELFF. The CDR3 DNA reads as TGTGCCAGCAGCCTAGGACTAGCGAACACCGGGGAGCTGTTTTTT.

CDR3 in DNA: TGCGCCAGCAGCTTTTTGGCGGGAGCGGTAAACATTCAGTACTTC. It translates to CASSFLAGAVNIQYF. V gene TRBV5-1 combines with J gene TRBJ2-4, with 7 positions matching TRBD2. The germline CDR1 and CDR2 sequences are SGHRS and YFSETQ. CDR3 size: 15 residues. The junction had 8 bases not matched to a gene; V was cut back by 2 bases and J by 6 bases.